What follows describes a single T cell receptor (beta chain). What it binds is unknown. A single base separates this from a much larger clone, so it may be a read error. Trimming cost V 4 bases and J 8 bases; bases outside gene matches: 13. The CDR3 loop spans 18 amino acids. Germline values: CDR1 SEHNR, CDR2 FQNEAQ (reference sequence). Unique molecular identifiers (one per individual cDNA molecule) were attached. TCRdb redid the calling of the 5' RACE reads with MiXCR, one entry per CDR3 protein. Counted here are approximately 31,000 distinct CDR3 sequences, 6.6% occurring once; the ten biggest clones make up 2.5% to 3%. The entry originates in a study of early T cells in non-severe SARS-CoV-2 infection. Study background: Sequencing was performed on bulk RNA from unsorted whole blood, leaving chains unpaired. Study results and limitations: VDJdb matching skewed toward anti-spike CD8 responses, missing private and CD4 specificities.

The chain has TRBV7-9 and TRBJ2-1; TRBD2 matches at 14 bases. Sequenced sample: whole blood. The clonotype was recovered from an adult who was a healthcare worker with PCR-confirmed SARS-CoV-2 infection or an uninfected control (not recorded which). The CDR3 DNA sequence: TGTGCCAGCAGCTGGCGGAATAGGGGACTAGCGGGAGAGGATGAGCAGTTCTTC. Protein: CASSWRNRGLAGEDEQFF.